This T cell receptor beta chain is from a study of tumor-infiltrating lymphocytes in oesophageal squamous cell carcinoma. CDR1 SGHTA and CDR2 FQGTGA come from the germline V gene. V lost 5 bases to trimming and J lost 8 bases, with 15 bases between them. CDR3 size: 13 residues. MiXCR, run by TCRdb on the PCR reads, gives a single entry per CDR3 protein. This sample carries some 16,000 distinct CDR3 sequences, around 46% of them seen once, and the ten largest clones take 30% to 40%. The sample was normal esophageal tissue next to the tumor. This TCR was sampled from a female donor with esophageal squamous cell carcinoma. The chain uses TRBV7-3 and TRBJ1-2; perhaps TRBD1 as D (5 bases). The CDR3 nucleotides are TGTGCCAGCAGCCCCGGGGGAGGCGGAGGCTACACCTTC. Protein product: CASSPGGGGGYTF.